This TCR delta chain emerged from a study of gamma-delta chains in newborns, infants, children. TCRdb re-called clones from the reads using CATT. The sample gives fewer than 9,500 delta-chain clones, 20% to 25% of which show up once; around 4% is in the top ten. The CDR3 runs to 18 residues. The germline gives CDR1 GEAIGNYY, CDR2 EKD. The trim removed 0 bases at V and 2 bases at J, leaving 10 bases unmatched. The material sequenced was blood. The chain employs TRDV2 and TRDJ1; the match to TRDD3 covers 11 bases. The TCR sequence derives from a child who was a newborn, infant or young child, either healthy, febrile or measles-vaccinated (not recorded which). The CDR3 coding sequence is TGTGCCTGTGACACCGGATATAACTGGGGGATAGTTACCGATAAACTCATCTTT. As protein: CACDTGYNWGIVTDKLIF.